The TCR beta chain described here comes from a study of beta chain features in type 1 diabetes. General study results and limits: Type 1 diabetes patients had moderately but significantly shorter TCRB CDR3s in all four CD4+ subsets.

CDR1 LGHNA and CDR2 YSLEER come from the germline V gene. The CDR3 covers 14 residues. V was clipped by 6 bases and J by 5 bases, with 17 bases between them. This clone was found a few times. The antigen is undetermined. Reverse transcribing all isolated RNA meant expressed TCRB transcripts were sequenced. Assay used: immunoSEQ multiplex PCR; TCRdb lists only in-frame clones, some missing. The sample shows approximately 600,000 clones, over 10% of them seen only once. The authors took one heparinised blood draw, averaging around 120 mL, from each donor. This sequence originates from a man younger than 45 with type 1 diabetes. The sample comprised naive CD4+ T cells from blood. The rearrangement uses TRBV4-3 and TRBJ2-7; a possible D gene is TRBD1 (7 bases). The CDR3 sequence: CASSRLQGTHEQYF. The CDR3 nucleotides are TGCGCCAGCAGTCGGTTACAGGGGACTCACGAGCAGTACTTC.